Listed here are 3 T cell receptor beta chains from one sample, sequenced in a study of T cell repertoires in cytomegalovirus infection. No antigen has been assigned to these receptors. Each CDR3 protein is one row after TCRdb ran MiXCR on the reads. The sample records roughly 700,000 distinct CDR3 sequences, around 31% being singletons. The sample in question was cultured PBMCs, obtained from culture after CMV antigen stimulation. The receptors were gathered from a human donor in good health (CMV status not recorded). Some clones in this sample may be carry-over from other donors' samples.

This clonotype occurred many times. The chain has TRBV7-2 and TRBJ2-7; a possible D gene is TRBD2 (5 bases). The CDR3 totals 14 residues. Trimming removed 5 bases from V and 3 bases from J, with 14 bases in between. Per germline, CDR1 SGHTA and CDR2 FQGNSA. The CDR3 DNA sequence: TGTGCCAGCAGCCCGGCGGGCGTTGACTACGAGCAGTACTTC. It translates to CASSPAGVDYEQYF.

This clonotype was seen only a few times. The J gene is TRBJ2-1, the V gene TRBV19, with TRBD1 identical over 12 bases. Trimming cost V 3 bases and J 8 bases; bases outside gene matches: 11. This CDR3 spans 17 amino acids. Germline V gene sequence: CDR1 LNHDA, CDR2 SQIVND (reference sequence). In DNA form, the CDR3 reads TGTGCCAGTAGTATTAATCGAGGGGACAGGGGGCTGGATGAGCAGTTCTTC. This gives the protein CASSINRGDRGLDEQFF. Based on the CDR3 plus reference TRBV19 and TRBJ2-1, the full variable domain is DGGITQSPKYLFRKEGQNVTLSCEQNLNHDAMYWYRQDPGQGLRLIYYSQIVNDFQKGDIAEGYSVSREKKESFPLTVTSAQKNPTAFYLCASSINRGDRGLDEQFFGPGTRLTVL.

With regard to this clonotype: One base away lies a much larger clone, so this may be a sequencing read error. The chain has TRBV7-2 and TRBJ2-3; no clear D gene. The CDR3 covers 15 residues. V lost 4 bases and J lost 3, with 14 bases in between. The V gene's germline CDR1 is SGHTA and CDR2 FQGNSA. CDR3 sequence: CASSSLALRTDTQYF. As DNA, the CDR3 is TGTGCCAGCAGCTCATTGGCCCTCAGAACAGATACGCAGTATTTT.